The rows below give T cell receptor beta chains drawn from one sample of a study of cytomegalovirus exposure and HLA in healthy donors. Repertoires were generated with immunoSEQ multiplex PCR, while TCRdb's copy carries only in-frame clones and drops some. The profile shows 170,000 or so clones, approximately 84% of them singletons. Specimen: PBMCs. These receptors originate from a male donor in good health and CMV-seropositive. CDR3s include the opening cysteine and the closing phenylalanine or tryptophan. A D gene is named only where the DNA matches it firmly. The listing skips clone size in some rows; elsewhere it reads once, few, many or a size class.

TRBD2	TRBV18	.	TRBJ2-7	CASSPWDYGYEQYF	TGTGCCAGCTCACCATGGGACTATGGGTACGAGCAGTACTTC
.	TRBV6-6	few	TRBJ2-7	CASSKQDSSYEQYF	TGTGCCAGCAGTAAACAGGACAGTTCCTACGAGCAGTACTTC
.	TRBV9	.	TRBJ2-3	CASTRALTDTQYF	TGTGCCAGCACGCGCGCGCTCACAGATACGCAGTATTTT
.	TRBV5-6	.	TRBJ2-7	CASSSTLRGSDEQYF	TGTGCCAGCAGCTCCACACTACGGGGTAGCGACGAGCAGTACTTC
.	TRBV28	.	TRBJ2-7	CASTLGGSPSYEQYF	TGTGCCAGCACCCTAGGGGGATCCCCCTCCTACGAGCAGTACTTC
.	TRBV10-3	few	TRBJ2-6	CATADGANVLTF	TGTGCCACGGCGGATGGGGCCAACGTCCTGACTTTC
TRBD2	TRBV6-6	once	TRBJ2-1	CASSYGGSGSYEQFF	TGTGCCAGCAGTTACGGGGGTAGCGGGAGTTATGAGCAGTTCTTC
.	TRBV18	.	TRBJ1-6	CASSPRDMTSPLHF	TGTGCCAGCTCACCACGGGACATGACATCACCCCTCCACTTT
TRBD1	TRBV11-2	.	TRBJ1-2	CASSAGGYGYTF	TGTGCCAGCAGCGCAGGGGGCTATGGCTACACCTTC
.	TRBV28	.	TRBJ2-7	CASSLPNEQYF	TGTGCCAGCAGTTTGCCTAACGAGCAGTACTTC
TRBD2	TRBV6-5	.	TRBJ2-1	CASSWAREGGEQFF	TGTGCCAGCAGCTGGGCGCGGGAGGGAGGTGAGCAGTTCTTC
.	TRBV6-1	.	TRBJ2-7	CASRQGPSSYEQYF	TGTGCCAGCAGACAGGGTCCGAGCTCCTACGAGCAGTACTTC
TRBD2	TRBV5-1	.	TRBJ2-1	CASSLGGLGGNEQFF	TGCGCCAGCAGCTTGGGGGGACTAGGTGGGAATGAGCAGTTCTTC
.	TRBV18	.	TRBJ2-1	CASSQIDSDNEQFF	TGTGCCAGCTCACAGATCGACTCGGACAATGAGCAGTTCTTC